This T cell receptor (beta chain) was sequenced during a study of T cells in Graves' hyperthyroidism and ophthalmopathy. General study points: Ophthalmopathy, which appeared later, was predicted by the model a median around 6 months before onset.

The CDR3 has 16 amino acids. Trimming shortened V by 1 base and J by 2 bases, and 15 bases separated the two germline ends. Germline-derived CDR1 and CDR2 are LNHDA and SQIVND (reference sequence). Only a few counts were recorded for this clonotype. Its matching antigen is unknown. TCR beta CDR3 sequences were amplified from RNA transcripts. HTBI primers were employed in a first-round RT-PCR of the TCR CDR3. One entry per CDR3 protein results from TCRdb running MiXCR on the multiplex PCR reads. Here the sample spans hundreds of thousands of distinct CDR3 sequences, roughly an eighth being singletons. The source material was blood. This clonotype was sampled from a woman aged 18-29 years with Graves' hyperthyroidism. V usage is TRBV19 and J usage is TRBJ2-7; tentatively, D is TRBD1 or TRBD2 (5 bases each). In DNA, the CDR3 is TGTGCCAGTAGTATAGGTGAAGGCACGGGGCCCTACGAGCAGTACTTC. This codes for CASSIGEGTGPYEQYF.